This T cell receptor (beta chain) was identified during a study of blood T cell repertoires in COVID-19. Study overall: The samples span acute and convalescent COVID-19 from the United States, Italy and Spain. T cells, B-cell-depleted T cells, or PBMCs provided the cDNA or gDNA that served as material.

CDR3 length: 12 residues. V shed 2 bases and J shed 9 bases, with 10 bases lying between them. CDR1 is MDHEN and CDR2 is SYDVKM in the germline V gene. Study processing details: For nucleated cells, counts were estimated from reference gene primer amplification. TCRdb's table, derived via immunoSEQ multiplex PCR, lists solely in-frame clones and lacks some. V and J calls and clone size are those listed in that table; D and trimming were worked out from the DNA. The sample lists 95,000 to 100,000 clones; about 85% were seen once. This clone was observed a single time. Source material: peripheral blood. This clonotype was sampled from a woman aged 70-85 years with active or convalescent COVID-19. This sequence joins TRBV28 and TRBJ1-1, with D maybe TRBD1 (6 bases). This CDR3 is CASSLTGQQAFF. For the CDR3, the DNA is TGTGCCAGCAGTTTAACCGGACAGCAAGCTTTCTTT.